The 13 T cell receptor beta chains presented below share a single source sample, sequenced in a study of blood T cell repertoires in COVID-19. Using immunoSEQ multiplex PCR, the repertoire was profiled, and TCRdb retains in-frame clones only, with some absent. The sample lists approximately 300,000 clones, around 90% occurring once. Specimen: peripheral blood. These receptors came from a young woman with COVID-19, enrolled during active disease.

This clone was seen once. The rearrangement joins TRBV7-8 to TRBJ1-1; 7 bases are shared with TRBD1. J gave up 5 bases and V 6 bases, and 9 bases lay outside the gene matches. Per germline, CDR1 SGHVS and CDR2 FQNEAQ. The CDR3 has 14 residues. This chain's CDR3 is CASSQQGWGTEAFF. The CDR3 DNA sequence: TGTGCCAGCAGTCAACAGGGGTGGGGGACTGAAGCTTTCTTT.

The chain joins TRBV5-1 to TRBJ2-7, with 7 positions matching TRBD2. The V and J ends lost 0 bases and 0 bases, in that order; junction bases with no gene match: 6. Germline lookup yields CDR1 SGHRS and CDR2 YFSETQ. The CDR3 sequence is 16 residues long. The CDR3 nucleotides are TGCGCCAGCAGCTTGGGCCTAGCGGATAACTCCTACGAGCAGTACTTC. It specifies CASSLGLADNSYEQYF.

The rearrangement uses TRBV11-3 and TRBJ2-7; 12 positions match TRBD2. This CDR3 region has 15 residues. The germline V gene has CDR1 SGHNT and CDR2 YENEEA. Germline trimming cut 5 bases from V and 6 bases from J; bases unmatched to any gene: 8. This CDR3 is CASSLGLAGGVEQYF. DNA for the CDR3: TGTGCCAGCAGCCTGGGACTAGCGGGCGGGGTCGAGCAGTACTTC.

The rearrangement joins TRBV5-6 to TRBJ2-7, with TRBD2 matching 12 bases. The CDR3 covers 15 residues. Per germline, CDR1 SGHDT and CDR2 YYEEEE. The trim removed 4 bases at V and 1 base at J, leaving 3 bases unmatched. The CDR3 sequence is CASSRGLAGSYEQYF. Here the CDR3 DNA reads TGTGCCAGCAGCCGGGGACTAGCGGGTTCCTACGAGCAGTACTTC.

This sequence joins TRBV2 and TRBJ1-4, with 7 bases lining up with TRBD1. After removal of 6 bases from V and 6 bases from J, the junction contained 10 bases not matched to a gene. Per the germline V gene, CDR1 is SNHLY and CDR2 is FYNNEI. CDR3 size: 15 residues. The CDR3: CASRRGQGPDEKLFF. CDR3 nucleotide sequence: TGTGCCAGCAGAAGGGGGCAGGGGCCGGATGAAAAACTGTTTTTT.

V gene TRBV18 combines with J gene TRBJ2-3, with a weak D call TRBD1 (6 bases). Trimming removed 4 bases at V and 1 base at J, with 12 bases between. The length of the CDR3 is 15 residues. In germline, CDR1 is KGHSH, CDR2 LQKENI. Here the CDR3 reads CASSRSRQGTDTQYF. CDR3 DNA sequence: TGTGCCAGCTCACGCTCGAGACAGGGCACAGATACGCAGTATTTT.

The chain combines TRBV7-2 with TRBJ2-1, with TRBD2 matching over 11 bases. V shed 3 bases and J 7 bases; nucleotides not matched to a gene: 5. This CDR3 has 15 residues. Germline CDR1 SGHTA, CDR2 FQGNSA. The CDR3 coding sequence is TGTGCCAGCAGCTTGGGACTAGCGGAGGGGAATGAGCAGTTCTTC. This gives the protein CASSLGLAEGNEQFF.

V gene TRBV2 combines with J gene TRBJ1-5; 7 bases line up with TRBD1. Germline CDR1 and CDR2: SNHLY and FYNNEI. With V trimmed by 6 bases and J by 0 bases, 8 bases remained unmatched. This CDR3 spans 16 amino acids. The CDR3 loop is CASRVETGPSNQPQHF. CDR3 coding DNA: TGTGCCAGCAGGGTGGAGACAGGGCCTAGCAATCAGCCCCAGCATTTT.

In its sample, this clone was seen once. The chain recombines TRBV3-1 (or the pseudogene TRBV3-2) with TRBJ1-3, with D perhaps TRBD1 (5 bases). Germline assignment: CDR1 LGHDT and CDR2 YNNKEL (reference sequence). Trimming stripped 4 bases from V and 0 bases from J, with 10 bases between. This CDR3 spans 15 amino acids. The CDR3 DNA follows: TGTGCCAGCAGCCTCGAAGACAGCTCTGGAAACACCATATATTTT. Its translation is CASSLEDSSGNTIYF.

The chain combines TRBV20-1 with TRBJ1-2; D ambiguous. Germline V CDR1 and CDR2: DFQATT, SNEGSKA (reference sequence). V dropped 3 bases and J dropped 0 bases, with 14 bases sitting between them. This CDR3 is 15 amino acids long. The CDR3 is CSASSPEEPNYGYTF. CDR3 DNA sequence: TGCAGTGCTAGTTCCCCGGAGGAGCCTAACTATGGCTACACCTTC.

The table lists this clone with a count of one. This rearrangement joins TRBV19 to TRBJ1-1, with a possible D match to TRBD1 (6 bases). The CDR3 consists of 13 residues. Trimming stripped 5 bases from V and 3 bases from J, with 10 bases between. Germline V gene data show CDR1 as LNHDA and CDR2 as SQIVND (reference sequence). The CDR3 sequence: CASSAQGDTEAFF. In DNA form, the CDR3 reads TGTGCCAGTAGTGCACAGGGCGACACTGAAGCTTTCTTT.

The rearrangement links TRBV4-1 to TRBJ2-1; 7 nucleotides agree with TRBD2. The CDR3 spans 15 residues. Looked up from germline, CDR1 is MGHRA and CDR2 is YSYEKL. Trimming cost V 5 bases and J 6 bases; bases outside gene matches: 10. In DNA form, the CDR3 reads TGCGCCAGCAGCGACTTACTCGGGACTACCAATGAGCAGTTCTTC. Translating gives CASSDLLGTTNEQFF.

This chain links TRBV18 with TRBJ2-6, with TRBD1 matching over 8 bases. The V and J ends lost 4 bases and 0 bases, in that order; junction bases with no gene match: 11. The CDR3 is 19 amino acids. Germline CDR1 reads KGHSH; CDR2 reads LQKENI. The CDR3 protein is CASSLSLTGDSSGANVLTF. CDR3 nucleotides: TGTGCCAGCTCACTTTCCTTGACAGGGGACAGCTCTGGGGCCAACGTCCTGACTTTC.